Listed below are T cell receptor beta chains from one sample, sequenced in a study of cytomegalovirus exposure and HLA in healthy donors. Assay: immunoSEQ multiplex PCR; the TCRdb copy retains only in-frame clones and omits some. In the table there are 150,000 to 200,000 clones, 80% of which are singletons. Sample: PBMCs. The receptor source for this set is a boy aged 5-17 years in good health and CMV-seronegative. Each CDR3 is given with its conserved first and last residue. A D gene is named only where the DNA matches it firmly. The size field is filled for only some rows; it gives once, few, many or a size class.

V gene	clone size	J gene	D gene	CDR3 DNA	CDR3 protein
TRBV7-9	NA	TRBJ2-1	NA	TGTGCCAGCAGCTTACGGGCAGGGGAGGGCAATGAGCAGTTCTTC	CASSLRAGEGNEQFF
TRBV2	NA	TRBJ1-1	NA	TGTGCCAGCAGTGAAGATCGGGGAAACACTGAAGCTTTCTTT	CASSEDRGNTEAFF
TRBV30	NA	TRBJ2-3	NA	TGTGCCTGGAGGAAGAGGGGGGGGCTGGGAGATACGCAGTATTTT	CAWRKRGGLGDTQYF
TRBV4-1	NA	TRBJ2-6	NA	TGCGCCAGCAGCCCCGGGGTAGCCTCTGGGGCCAACGTCCTGACTTTC	CASSPGVASGANVLTF
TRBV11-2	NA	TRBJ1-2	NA	TGTGCCAGCAGCTTAGGGCCGGGTAACTATGGCTACACCTTC	CASSLGPGNYGYTF
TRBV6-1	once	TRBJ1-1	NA	TGTGCCTTACGGGGAGAGTTTGAAGCTTTCTTT	CALRGEFEAFF
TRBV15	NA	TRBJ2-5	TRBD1	TGTGCCACCAGCAGAGCGCCTGGACAGGGAGAGACCCAGTACTTC	CATSRAPGQGETQYF
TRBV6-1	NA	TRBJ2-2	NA	TGTGCCAGCAGTGAAAACAGATTTACCGGGGAGCTGTTTTTT	CASSENRFTGELFF
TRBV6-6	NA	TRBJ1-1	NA	TGTGCCAGCAGTTCACCCTCATCGAGGGTGAACACTGAAGCTTTCTTT	CASSSPSSRVNTEAFF
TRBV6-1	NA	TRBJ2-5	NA	TGTGCCAGCAGTGAACAGGCAGGGATTGGAGAGACCCAGTACTTC	CASSEQAGIGETQYF
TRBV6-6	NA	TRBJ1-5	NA	TGTGCCAGCAGTTACTCGCAGTCGCGGGATCAGCCCCAGCATTTT	CASSYSQSRDQPQHF
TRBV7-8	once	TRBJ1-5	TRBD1	TGTGCCAGCAGCTCTACAGGGGGGAGCAATCAGCCCCAGCATTTT	CASSSTGGSNQPQHF
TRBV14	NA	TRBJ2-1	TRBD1	TGTGCCAGCAGCTCCGGGACAGGGGTTGATGAGCAGTTCTTC	CASSSGTGVDEQFF
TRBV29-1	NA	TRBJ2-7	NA	TGCAGCGTTGCAACAGTTTCCTACGAGCAGTACTTC	CSVATVSYEQYF
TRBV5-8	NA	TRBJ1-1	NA	TGTGCCAGCAGCCCGAGGACAGAGAACACTGAAGCTTTCTTT	CASSPRTENTEAFF
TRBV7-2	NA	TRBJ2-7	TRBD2	TGTGCCAGCAGCTTTACTAGCGGGGATGCCTACGAGCAGTACTTC	CASSFTSGDAYEQYF
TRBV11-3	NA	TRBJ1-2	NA	TGTGCCAGCAGCTTAGGGACTGGGAGCTATGGCTACACCTTC	CASSLGTGSYGYTF
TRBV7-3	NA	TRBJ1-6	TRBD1	TGTGCCAGCAGCTTAAGGGCTGAGAACAGGGGTTCACCCCTCCACTTT	CASSLRAENRGSPLHF
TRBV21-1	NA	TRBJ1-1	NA	TGTGCCAGCAGCAAAGTCGGGGCCGGGGGGCCTGAAGCTTTCTTT	CASSKVGAGGPEAFF
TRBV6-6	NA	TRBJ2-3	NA	TGTGCCAGCAGTTTTGACATACTTGAGTTCACAGATACGCAGTATTTT	CASSFDILEFTDTQYF
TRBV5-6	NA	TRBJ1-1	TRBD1	TGTGCCAGCAGCTTTTTAGGGGGCGGCAGTAGCACTGAAGCTTTCTTT	CASSFLGGGSSTEAFF
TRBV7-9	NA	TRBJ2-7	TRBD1	TGTGCCAGCAGCCCAGGGACAGGGGGAGACGAGCAGTACTTC	CASSPGTGGDEQYF
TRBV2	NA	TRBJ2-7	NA	TGTGCCAGCAGTGTTATAAGGGGCCACGAGCAGTACTTC	CASSVIRGHEQYF
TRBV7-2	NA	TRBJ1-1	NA	TGTGCCAGCAGCTTAGGGGCACAGGTAGAAGCTTTCTTT	CASSLGAQVEAFF
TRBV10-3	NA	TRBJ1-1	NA	TGTGCCACCCTCGGGGGGCTGAACACTGAAGCTTTCTTT	CATLGGLNTEAFF
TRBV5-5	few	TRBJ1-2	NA	TGTGCCAGCAGCTTGCTGTTCTATGGCTACACCTTC	CASSLLFYGYTF
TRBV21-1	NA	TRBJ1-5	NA	TGTGCCAGCGCAGAGACAGGGTGCAATCAGCCCCAGCATTTT	CASAETGCNQPQHF
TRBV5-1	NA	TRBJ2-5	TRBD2	TGCGCCAGCAGCTTGGGCCTAGCGGGGGGGCAAGAGACCCAGTACTTC	CASSLGLAGGQETQYF
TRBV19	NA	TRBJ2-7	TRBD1	TGTGCCAGTAGTATCCGTGACAGGGTGTACGAGCAGTACTTC	CASSIRDRVYEQYF
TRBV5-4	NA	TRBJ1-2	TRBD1	TGTGCCAGCAGCTGGGACAGCCGCTATGGCTACACCTTC	CASSWDSRYGYTF
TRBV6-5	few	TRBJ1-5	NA	TGTGCCAGCAGTTACTCTCCAGGGGCCGATCAGCCCCAGCATTTT	CASSYSPGADQPQHF
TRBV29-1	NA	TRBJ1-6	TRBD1	TGCAGCGTTCATACAGGGGAGTATAATTCACCCCTCCACTTT	CSVHTGEYNSPLHF
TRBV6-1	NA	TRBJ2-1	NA	TGTGCCATCGACCGGGGGCGGGGGCTTCTTGATGAGCAGTTCTTC	CAIDRGRGLLDEQFF
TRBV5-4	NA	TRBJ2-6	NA	TGTGCCAGCAGCTTGATGGGGGCGCTCGCTGGGGCCAACGTCCTGACTTTC	CASSLMGALAGANVLTF
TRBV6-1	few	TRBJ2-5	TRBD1	TGTGCCAGCAGGCTCCCGGGACAGGGGGTGGAGACCCAGTACTTC	CASRLPGQGVETQYF
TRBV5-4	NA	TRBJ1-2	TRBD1	TGTGCCAGCAGCTTGTTCACAGGGGACTATGGCTACACCTTC	CASSLFTGDYGYTF
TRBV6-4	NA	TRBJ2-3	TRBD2	TGTGCCAGCAGTTTACTAGCGGGGACCACAGATACGCAGTATTTT	CASSLLAGTTDTQYF
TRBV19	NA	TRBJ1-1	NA	TGTGCCAGTAGTGTGACAGAGAACACTGAAGCTTTCTTT	CASSVTENTEAFF
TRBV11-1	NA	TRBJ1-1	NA	TGTGCCAGCAGCCTGCCATTAGGGGTATCAGATCCTGAAGCTTTCTTT	CASSLPLGVSDPEAFF
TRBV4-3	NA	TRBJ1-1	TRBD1	TGCGCCAGCAGCCTGACAACAGGGGGCACTGAAGCTTTCTTT	CASSLTTGGTEAFF